The subject of this entry is one T cell receptor (beta chain). Assay used: immunoSEQ multiplex PCR; TCRdb lists only in-frame clones, some missing. The sample includes about 81,000 clones, 90% of them seen just once. These data come from a study of PD-L1 blockade in urothelial cancer. This CDR3 spans 13 amino acids. Between the trimmed V and J ends, which lost 0 bases and 9 bases, there was a span of 9 bases. The V gene's germline CDR1 is GTSNPN and CDR2 SVGIG (reference sequence). The sequencing used PBMCs, collected around atezolizumab (anti-PD-L1) treatment. This chain links TRBV30 with TRBJ1-6, with D uncertain. This sequence originates from a man aged 55 to 70 with urothelial cancer. The CDR3 region is CAWSVQTSSPLHF. The CDR3 DNA is TGTGCCTGGAGTGTACAGACTAGTTCACCCCTCCACTTT.